This T cell receptor beta chain originates from a study of T cells in localized non-small cell lung cancer. General study findings and limits: Detection in adjacent lung was observed for a median roughly 62 of the top 100 tumor clones.

TCRdb's copy holds only in-frame clones and misses some; the assay was immunoSEQ multiplex PCR. The top ten hold 2.8% of the sample, which has roughly 86,000 clones, roughly 81% seen once. There are 16 residues in the CDR3. The V gene's germline CDR1 is MDHEN and CDR2 SYDVKM. V was trimmed by 5 bases and J by 1 base, leaving 17 bases between them. Note on this clone: Its antigen is still unknown.

The input for sequencing was peripheral blood, taken before any cancer treatment. The chain uses TRBV28 and TRBJ1-2; D is undetermined. The TCR sequence derives from a man aged 40 to 69 with stage I lung adenocarcinoma. The chain's CDR3 is CASSPPEGSFNYGYTF. As DNA, the CDR3 is TGTGCCAGCAGTCCCCCGGAAGGGAGTTTTAACTATGGCTACACCTTC.